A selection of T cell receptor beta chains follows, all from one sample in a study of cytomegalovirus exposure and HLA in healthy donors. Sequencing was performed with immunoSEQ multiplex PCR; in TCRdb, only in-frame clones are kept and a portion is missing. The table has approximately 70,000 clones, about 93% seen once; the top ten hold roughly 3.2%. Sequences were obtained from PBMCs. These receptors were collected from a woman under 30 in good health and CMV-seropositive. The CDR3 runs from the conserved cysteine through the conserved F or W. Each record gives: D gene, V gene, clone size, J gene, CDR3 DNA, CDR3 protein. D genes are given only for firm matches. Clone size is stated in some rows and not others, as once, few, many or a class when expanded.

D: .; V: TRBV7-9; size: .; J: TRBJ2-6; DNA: TGTGCCAGCAAACCGAACAGCGGCTCTGGGGCCAACGTCCTGACTTTC; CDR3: CASKPNSGSGANVLTF
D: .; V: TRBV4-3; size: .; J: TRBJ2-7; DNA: TGCGCCAGCAGCCAAGATGGCACTAGCCCATACGAGCAGTACTTC; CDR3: CASSQDGTSPYEQYF
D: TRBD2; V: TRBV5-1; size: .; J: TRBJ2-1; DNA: TGCGCCAGCAGCTTGGCTAAAGGGACTAGCATAGGAGGAGAGCAGTTCTTC; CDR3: CASSLAKGTSIGGEQFF
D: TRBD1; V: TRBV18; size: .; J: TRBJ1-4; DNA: TGTGCCAGCTCAGACAGGGCGATTAATGAAAAACTGTTTTTT; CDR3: CASSDRAINEKLFF
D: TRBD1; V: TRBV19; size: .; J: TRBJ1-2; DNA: TGTGCCAGTAGGGAACAGGGGTCCGTTGGCTACACCTTC; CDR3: CASREQGSVGYTF
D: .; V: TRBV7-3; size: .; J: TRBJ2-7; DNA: TGTGCCAGCAGCCCAAGACACGGGGGCGAGCAGTACTTC; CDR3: CASSPRHGGEQYF
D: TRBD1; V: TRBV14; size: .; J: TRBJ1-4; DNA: TGTGCCAGCAGCCAAGATCAGGGGGCGCGGAAACTGTTTTTT; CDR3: CASSQDQGARKLFF
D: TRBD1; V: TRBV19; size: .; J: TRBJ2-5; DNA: TGTGCCAGTAGTACGGACAGGGTGGGGGAGACCCAGTACTTC; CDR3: CASSTDRVGETQYF
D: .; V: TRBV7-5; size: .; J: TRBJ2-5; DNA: TGTGCCTCTCTGGGAGGGATATTCGAGACCCAGTACTTC; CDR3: CASLGGIFETQYF
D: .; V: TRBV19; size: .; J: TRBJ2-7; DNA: TGTGCCAGTAGTATCAGGTTGACGGACTACGAGCAGTACTTC; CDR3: CASSIRLTDYEQYF
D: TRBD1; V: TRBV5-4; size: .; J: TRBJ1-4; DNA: TGTGCCAGCAGCCCCGGACAGGCCCTCCCAACTAATGAAAAACTGTTTTTT; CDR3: CASSPGQALPTNEKLFF
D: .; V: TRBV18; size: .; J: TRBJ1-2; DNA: TGTGCCAGCTCACCACGAGCGGGGGCTGAGAACTATGGCTACACCTTC; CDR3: CASSPRAGAENYGYTF
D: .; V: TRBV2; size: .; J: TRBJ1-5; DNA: TGTGCCAGTACTTCTGGCAATCAGCCCCAGCATTTT; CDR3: CASTSGNQPQHF
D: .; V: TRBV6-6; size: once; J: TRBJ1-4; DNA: TGTGCCAGCAGTTACTCCCCTATAGCAACTAATGAAAAACTGTTTTTT; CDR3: CASSYSPIATNEKLFF
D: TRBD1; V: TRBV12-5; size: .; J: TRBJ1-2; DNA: TGTGCTAGTGGTTTGGTAGTCCCAGGGGGAGGCTACACCTTC; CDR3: CASGLVVPGGGYTF
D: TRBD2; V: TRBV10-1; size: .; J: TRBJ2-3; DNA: TGCGCCACCCACTTAATTCGGAGCGGGGGGACAGATACGCAGTATTTT; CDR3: CATHLIRSGGTDTQYF
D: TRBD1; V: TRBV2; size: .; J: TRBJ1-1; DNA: TGTGCCAGCAGCAACGGGGGACAGGGAGACACTGAAGCTTTCTTT; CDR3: CASSNGGQGDTEAFF
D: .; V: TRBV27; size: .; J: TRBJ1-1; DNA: TGTGCCAGCAGTTTACAGGGGCTGAACACTGAAGCTTTCTTT; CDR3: CASSLQGLNTEAFF
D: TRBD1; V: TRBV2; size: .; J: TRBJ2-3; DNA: TGTGCCACGCACTACTCAGGGGGTCCCACAGATACGCAGTATTTT; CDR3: CATHYSGGPTDTQYF
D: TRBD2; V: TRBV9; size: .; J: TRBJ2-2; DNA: TGTGCCAGCAGCGTAGCTACGGGGGGGGCTACCCGGGACGGGGAGCTGTTTTTT; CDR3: CASSVATGGATRDGELFF
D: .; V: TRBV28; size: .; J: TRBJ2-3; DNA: TGTGCCAGCAGCCTCCGGGAGCTTAGTATCCAGTATTTT; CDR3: CASSLRELSIQYF
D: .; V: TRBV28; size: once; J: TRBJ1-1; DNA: TGTGCCAGCAGATTGGACAGGAACACTGAAGCTTTCTTT; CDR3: CASRLDRNTEAFF
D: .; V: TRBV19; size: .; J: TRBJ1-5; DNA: TGTGCCAGTACCACGACAGCTAATAGCAATCAGCCCCAGCATTTT; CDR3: CASTTTANSNQPQHF
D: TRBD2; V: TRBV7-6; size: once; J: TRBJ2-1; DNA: TGTGCCAGCACACCGCTATCGGGAGGTTTAAATGAGCAGTTCTTC; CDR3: CASTPLSGGLNEQFF
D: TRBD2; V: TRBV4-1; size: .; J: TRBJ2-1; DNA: TGCGCCAGCAGCCAAGAGTCGGGACTAGCGATTTACTCCTACAATGAGCAGTTCTTC; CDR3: CASSQESGLAIYSYNEQFF
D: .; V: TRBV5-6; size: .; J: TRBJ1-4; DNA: TGTGCCAGCAGCTTGGCCGGGGATGAAAAACTGTTTTTT; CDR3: CASSLAGDEKLFF
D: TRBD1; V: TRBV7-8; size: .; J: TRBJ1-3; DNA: TGTGCCAGCAGCCTACACCGAGGACAGGGCTCTGGAAACACCATATATTTT; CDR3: CASSLHRGQGSGNTIYF
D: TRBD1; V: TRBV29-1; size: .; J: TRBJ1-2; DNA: TGCAGCGTTAAAGAGGGACAGGGGAACGGCTACACCTTC; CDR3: CSVKEGQGNGYTF
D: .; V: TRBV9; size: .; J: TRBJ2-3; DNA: TGTGCCAGCAGCACCCCCTCGGGGAGTTTAGATACGCAGTATTTT; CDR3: CASSTPSGSLDTQYF
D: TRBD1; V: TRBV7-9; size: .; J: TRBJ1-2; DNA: TGTGCCAGCAGCGAGGACAGGGTGCCAAATAAAAACTATGGCTACACCTTC; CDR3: CASSEDRVPNKNYGYTF
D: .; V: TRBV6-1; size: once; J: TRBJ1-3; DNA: TGTGCCAGCAGTGCAGGCCCGACTGGAAACACCATATATTTT; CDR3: CASSAGPTGNTIYF
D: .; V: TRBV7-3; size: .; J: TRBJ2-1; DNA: TGTGCCAGCAGCTTACCCGGGGGTATTGAGCAGTTCTTC; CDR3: CASSLPGGIEQFF
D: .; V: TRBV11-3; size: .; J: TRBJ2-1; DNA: TGTGCCAGCAGCTTATCGAGAAACAATGAGCAGTTCTTC; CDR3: CASSLSRNNEQFF
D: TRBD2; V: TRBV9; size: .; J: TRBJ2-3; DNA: TGTGCCAGCAGCGTAAAGGATGTAGCGGGAGCAGATACGCAGTATTTT; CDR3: CASSVKDVAGADTQYF
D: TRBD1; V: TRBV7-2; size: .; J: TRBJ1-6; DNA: TGTGCCAGCAGCTTAACCGAGGGGGCGGTCTATAATTCACCCCTCCACTTT; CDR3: CASSLTEGAVYNSPLHF
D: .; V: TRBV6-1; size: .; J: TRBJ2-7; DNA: TGTGCCAGCAGTGAAGTAGGGAGGTCCTACGAGCAGTACTTC; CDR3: CASSEVGRSYEQYF
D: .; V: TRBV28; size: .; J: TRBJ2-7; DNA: TGTGCCAGCAGTTTACCTTATCAGAGGGCGACAGTGGGGAGGGAGCAGTACTTC; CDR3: CASSLPYQRATVGREQYF
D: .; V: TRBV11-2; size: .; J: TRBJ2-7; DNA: TGTGCCAGCAGCTCGTCGTGGGGCGCAGGGGCCTCCTACGAGCAGTACTTC; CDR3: CASSSSWGAGASYEQYF
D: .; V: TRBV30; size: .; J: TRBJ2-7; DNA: TGTGCCTGGACCAGCTCCTACGAGCAGTACTTC; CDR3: CAWTSSYEQYF
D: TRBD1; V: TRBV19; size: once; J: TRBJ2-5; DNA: TGTGCCAGTAGTAGCCAGGTCCCTACGGGACAGGGGACGCAGACCCAGTACTTC; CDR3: CASSSQVPTGQGTQTQYF
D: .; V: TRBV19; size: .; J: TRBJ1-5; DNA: TGTGCCAGTAGTATTGGCTCTCAGCCCCAGCATTTT; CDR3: CASSIGSQPQHF
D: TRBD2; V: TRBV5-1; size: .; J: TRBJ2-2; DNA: TGCGCCAGCAGCTTTCTAGGACTAGTCCAAGGCGGGGAGCTGTTTTTT; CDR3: CASSFLGLVQGGELFF
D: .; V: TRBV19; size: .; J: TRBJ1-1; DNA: TGTGCCAGTAGGGAGACAGGCACTGAAGCTTTCTTT; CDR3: CASRETGTEAFF
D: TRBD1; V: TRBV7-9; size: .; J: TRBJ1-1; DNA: TGTGCCAGCAGCTTACCGGCAGGGGGATCGTCCGAAGCTTTCTTT; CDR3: CASSLPAGGSSEAFF
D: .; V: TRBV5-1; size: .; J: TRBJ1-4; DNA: TGCGCCAGCAGCCTGGGGACCTCCCGGGGGGAAAAACTGTTTTTT; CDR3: CASSLGTSRGEKLFF
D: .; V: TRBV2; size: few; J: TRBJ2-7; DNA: TGTGCCAGCAGTGAAGGGACAAGGCTGAACTTC; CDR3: CASSEGTRLNF